This T cell receptor beta chain was sequenced during a study of T cells after yellow fever vaccination. 5'RACE template switching produced TCR cDNA carrying a universal primer site and UMIs. TCRdb independently ran MiXCR on the 5' RACE reads; one entry per CDR3 protein. The profile shows 200,000 to 300,000 distinct CDR3 sequences, about an eighth of them singletons. There are a few counts of this clonotype. Its antigen is not identified. V was pared by 3 bases and J by 0 bases, with 12 bases between. The CDR3 extends over 16 amino acids. CDR1 and CDR2 from the germline V gene are KGHSH and LQKENI. General study findings and limits: Among all clonotypes, a small share was observed in both CD4 and CD8 compartments.

This sample comprised CD4+ T cells sorted from PBMCs, obtained 45 days after the yellow fever booster vaccination. The chain joins TRBV18 to TRBJ1-3, with D uncertain. The TCR was taken from a young man who received the YFV17D yellow fever vaccine. CDR3 nucleotide sequence: TGTGCCAGCTCACCCATGACCGTGACCTCTGGAAACACCATATATTTT. Amino acid sequence: CASSPMTVTSGNTIYF.